Presented here are 20 T cell receptor beta chains from one specimen sequenced in a study of CD8+ T cells in alopecia areata. RNA was extracted and reverse transcribed into cDNA as the sequencing template. Libraries were prepared by immunoSEQ multiplex PCR; TCRdb keeps only in-frame clonotypes and omits some of them. The repertoire has some 110,000 clones, none seen only once; the ten largest take around 20%. Material for sequencing was lesional skin. These receptor sequences come from a C3H/HeJ mouse with alopecia areata. Mice of this strain are of MHC haplotype H2-k.

This clone showed up just a few times. The listed genes are named as in mouse. Coverage ceases 4 residues before the CDR3 finishes, and the germline J gene fills in the end. The V and J genes are TRBV19 and TRBJ1-1; a weak D match, TRBD1 (6 bases). This CDR3 is 14 amino acids long. The germline V and J ends were trimmed by 2 bases and 3 bases, with 11 bases remaining between them. Germline V gene data show CDR1 as FNHDT and CDR2 as SITEND (reference sequence). CDR3 amino acids: CASSIKGGDTEVFF. CDR3 DNA, as far as it was read: TGTGCCAGCAGTATCAAGGGGGGCGACACA.

The table lists this clone with many counts. Gene and germline names: mouse. The read finishes 4 residues shy of the CDR3 end, and the germline J gene is used to complete it. V usage is TRBV13-3 and J usage is TRBJ1-2, with TRBD1 matching over 10 bases. Germline CDR1 reads NNHDY; CDR2 reads SYVADS. The CDR3 loop spans 15 amino acids. The J segment lost 4 bases and the V segment lost 3 bases, leaving 6 bases of the junction unmatched. The chain's CDR3 is CASSALTGGGSDYTF. CDR3 DNA, as far as it was read: TGTGCCAGCAGTGCCCTGACAGGGGGCGGCTCC.

In the case of this clone: These gene names are mouse names. The read ends 4 residues before the CDR3 terminus; that terminus is restored from the germline J gene. V usage is TRBV1 and J usage is TRBJ2-1; D gene unclear. V lost 1 base and J 5 bases, leaving 6 bases between the germline ends. Germline V gene lookup returns CDR1 NSQYPW and CDR2 LRSPGD (reference sequence). The CDR3 contains 13 residues. The CDR3 DNA, read in part, is TGCACCTGCAGTGCAGCCTACAATGCT. Translation gives CTCSAAYNA. The complete CDR3 reads CTCSAAYNAEQFF.

To note about this clone: Germline and genes: mouse. Sequencing ends 4 residues short of the CDR3 end; the germline J gene provides the rest. The chain recombines TRBV19 with TRBJ2-5; D call uncertain. V was pared by 2 bases and J by 0 bases, with 7 bases between. This CDR3 contains 14 residues. CDR1 is FNHDT and CDR2 is SITEND in the germline V gene (reference sequence). The CDR3: CASSIPDNQDTQYF. CDR3 DNA, as far as it was read: TGTGCCAGCAGTATTCCAGATAACCAAGAC.

Remarks on this clone: The protein TCRdb lists differs from the translation of the DNA at residue 9; the protein given here is translated from the DNA itself. Mouse names are used for the genes. The CDR3 extends 3 residues past the end of the read, so its final part is completed from the germline J gene. The chain is built from TRBV19 and TRBJ1-6; D unresolved. Being an ORF, TRBJ1-6 has a function that is uncertain. V lost 3 bases, J lost 7 bases, and 5 bases lay in between. The germline V gene has CDR1 FNHDT and CDR2 SITEND (reference sequence). The CDR3 loop spans 12 amino acids. CDR3 DNA, as far as it was read: TGTGCCAGCAGTACAGCCAATTCGCCC. It encodes CASSTANSP. The full-length CDR3 reads as CASSTANSPLYF.

Concerning this clone itself: There is a difference at residue 11 between the TCRdb protein and the DNA translation, so the protein given here was translated from the DNA. The gene names here belong to mouse. The read is 3 residues too short to cover the CDR3 end, so that end is filled in from the germline J gene. J is TRBJ1-3 and V is TRBV13-1; D is possibly TRBD1 (5 bases). Germline V CDR1 and CDR2: NSHNY, SYGAGN. This CDR3 contains 14 residues. V shed 0 bases and J shed 6 bases, with 10 bases lying between them. The CDR3 spells CASSDAQGENTLYF. CDR3 bases read: TGTGCCAGCAGTGATGCTCAGGGAGAAAATACG.

This clone was counted between two and nine times. The gene symbols are mouse symbols. The CDR3 end lies 4 residues beyond the end of the read and is filled in from the germline J gene. V usage is TRBV1 and J usage is TRBJ2-5, with 10 bases lining up with TRBD1. The length of the CDR3 is 17 residues. J was trimmed by 1 base and V by 0 bases; bases with no gene match: 4. Germline V gene lookup returns CDR1 NSQYPW and CDR2 LRSPGD (reference sequence). CDR3 DNA, as far as it was read: TGCACCTGCAGTGCAGATGACAGGGGGCGCGACCAAGAC. This translates into CTCSADDRGRDQD. The whole CDR3 sequence is CTCSADDRGRDQDTQYF.

Concerning this clone: Germline and genes: mouse. The CDR3 bases that were read are TGCACCTGCAGTGCAGTGCCAGGGGGCCCTAACGAA. Its translation is CTCSAVPGGPNE. Given in full, the CDR3 is CTCSAVPGGPNERLFF. The rearrangement uses TRBV1 and TRBJ1-4; 8 bases align to TRBD1. The read comes to an end 4 residues before the CDR3 does, leaving the germline J gene to fill in the end. From germline, CDR1 is NSQYPW and CDR2 LRSPGD (reference sequence). The CDR3 loop spans 16 amino acids. V trimming: 1 base; J trimming: 5 bases; junction bases outside the gene matches: 6.

At least ten counts were recorded for this clone. The protein given in TCRdb and the translation of the DNA differ at residue 13, and the sequence presented here derives from the DNA. Genes here carry mouse names. The read gets to within 3 residues of the CDR3 end, and the germline J gene fills in the rest. The gene calls are TRBV13-3 and TRBJ1-6; 7 bases align to TRBD1. TRBJ1-6 is labeled an ORF, and its function is uncertain. Germline V gives CDR1 NNHDY, CDR2 SYVADS. This CDR3 spans 16 amino acids. Unmatched junction bases numbered 4, after V lost 4 bases and J lost 0 bases. The chain's CDR3 is CASSPTGVSYNSPLYF. Incomplete CDR3 DNA: TGTGCCAGCAGTCCTACAGGGGTTTCCTATAATTCGCCC.

This clone qualifies as medium-sized. Gene labels here are mouse ones. The sequence runs out 4 residues before the end of the CDR3; the remainder is reconstructed from the germline J gene. This chain connects TRBV1 to TRBJ1-1; 9 bases line up with TRBD1. The CDR3 covers 15 residues. Germline values: CDR1 NSQYPW, CDR2 LRSPGD (reference sequence). Losses at the gene ends were 1 base for V and 0 bases for J; bases not matched to a gene: 0. CDR3 sequence: CTCSAGDRANTEVFF. CDR3 bases read: TGCACCTGCAGTGCAGGGGACAGGGCAAACACA.

This clone was counted only a few times. The gene names here belong to mouse. The DNA ends 4 residues before the CDR3 does, and the rest of the CDR3 is filled in from the germline J gene. The V and J genes are TRBV13-3 and TRBJ2-2; the match to TRBD2 covers 11 bases. The CDR3 is 17 residues long. After removal of 1 base from V and 2 bases from J, the junction contained 4 bases not matched to a gene. Germline CDR1 and CDR2: NNHDY and SYVADS. CDR3 residues: CASSDTGTGGNTGQLYF. The part of the CDR3 DNA that was read is TGTGCCAGCAGTGATACCGGGACTGGGGGTAACACCGGG. Drawing the rest from reference TRBV13-3 and TRBJ2-2, the complete variable domain is EAAVTQSPRSKVAVTGGKVTLSCHQTNNHDYMYWYRQDTGHGLRLIHYSYVADSTEKGDIPDGYKASRPSQENFSLILELASLSQTAVYFCASSDTGTGGNTGQLYFGEGSKLTVL.

Details on this clone: All gene names here are mouse names. The CDR3 end falls 4 residues outside the read, so it is completed with the germline J gene. This chain links TRBV1 with TRBJ2-1; TRBD1 agrees at 8 bases. The germline V gene encodes CDR1 NSQYPW and CDR2 LRSPGD (reference sequence). This CDR3 region has 14 residues. The DNA read from the CDR3 is TGCACCTGCAGTGTCCAGGGGGCAGAGGCT. It specifies CTCSVQGAEA. The CDR3 in its entirety is CTCSVQGAEAEQFF.

This clone has only a few counts. Mouse gene names and germline throughout. The read comes to an end 4 residues before the CDR3 does, leaving the germline J gene to fill in the end. V usage is TRBV14 and J usage is TRBJ2-7; D is uncertain. Per germline, CDR1 SGHDT and CDR2 FRDEAV. The CDR3 runs to 12 residues. The CDR3 bases that were read are TGTGCCAGCAGTTTCAGCAGATAT. This sequence encodes CASSFSRY. In full, the CDR3 is CASSFSRYEQYF.

This clone was picked up many times. Mouse gene names and germline throughout. The read terminates 4 residues before the CDR3 end, so the remaining end is supplied by the germline J gene. The V gene is TRBV13-3, the J gene TRBJ2-1; D not certain. V gave up 2 bases and J gave up 5 bases, with 8 bases separating them. Germline-derived CDR1 and CDR2 are NNHDY and SYVADS. The CDR3 is made up of 13 amino acids. The CDR3 loop reads CASSDRSNAEQFF. The CDR3 DNA, read in part, is TGTGCCAGCAGTGACAGGTCAAATGCT.

This clone was detected only a few times. Gene names refer to mouse genes. The read gets to within 4 residues of the CDR3 end, and the germline J gene fills in the rest. This chain uses TRBV13-1 with TRBJ2-7; D gene ambiguous. Germline V gene data show CDR1 as NSHNY and CDR2 as SYGAGN. The CDR3 loop spans 13 amino acids. Trimming took 1 base from V and 3 from J, leaving 8 bases between them. The CDR3 DNA, read in part, is TGTGCCAGCAGTGATCCAGAAAACTAT. As protein: CASSDPENY. The whole CDR3 protein is CASSDPENYEQYF.

This clone has more than one count but fewer than ten. Gene names and germline refer to mouse. The DNA ends 4 residues before the CDR3 does, and the rest of the CDR3 is filled in from the germline J gene. The J gene is TRBJ2-1, the V gene TRBV13-3; TRBD2 matches 10 bases. Germline loops: CDR1 NNHDY, CDR2 SYVADS. The CDR3 loop spans 17 amino acids. J gave up 0 bases and V 0 bases, and 3 bases lay outside the gene matches. Incomplete CDR3 DNA: TGTGCCAGCAGTGATGACTGGGGGGGTTATAACTATGCT. It is translated as CASSDDWGGYNYA. The CDR3 in its entirety is CASSDDWGGYNYAEQFF.

Turning to this clone: Genes and germline are mouse. From the germline J gene comes the end of the CDR3, since the read stops 4 residues before it. The V and J genes are TRBV13-3 and TRBJ2-1; D may be TRBD1 (5 bases). This CDR3 region has 14 residues. V was cut by 5 bases and J by 2 bases, with 11 bases left in between. CDR1 and CDR2 (germline): NNHDY, SYVADS. CDR3 DNA, as far as it was read: TGTGCCAGCAGCCATGGACACTACTATGCT. Translating gives CASSHGHYYA. From start to end, the CDR3 is CASSHGHYYAEQFF.

This clone was seen a few times. Germline and genes: mouse. The read finishes 4 residues shy of the CDR3 end, and the germline J gene is used to complete it. The chain employs TRBV19 and TRBJ2-3, with 12 bases identical to TRBD2. V lost 0 bases, J lost 0 bases, and 5 bases stayed unmatched. Germline V lookup: CDR1 FNHDT, CDR2 SITEND (reference sequence). The CDR3 length is 18 residues. The covered CDR3 bases are TGTGCCAGCAGTATAGCTGGGGGACTGGGGGGTAGTGCAGAA. Amino acid sequence: CASSIAGGLGGSAE. The CDR3, in full, reads CASSIAGGLGGSAETLYF.

This clone has only a few counts. Gene and germline names: mouse. The read is 4 residues too short to cover the CDR3 end, so that end is filled in from the germline J gene. The chain combines TRBV13-3 with TRBJ1-1, with D possibly being TRBD1 (5 bases). Germline V gives CDR1 NNHDY, CDR2 SYVADS. V was clipped by 2 bases and J by 0 bases, with 11 bases between them. CDR3 length: 15 amino acids. CDR3 region: CASSEPGFANTEVFF. The CDR3 DNA, read in part, is TGTGCCAGCAGTGAACCAGGGTTTGCAAACACA.

This clone was detected only a few times. Germline and genes: mouse. Read sequence stops 4 residues before the CDR3 end, and the germline J gene provides the missing end. The rearrangement joins TRBV13-3 to TRBJ1-1; a possible D gene is TRBD1 (5 bases). The CDR3 has 13 amino acids. Trimming left V 5 bases short and J 0 bases short, with 8 bases between. CDR1 is NNHDY and CDR2 is SYVADS in the germline V gene. CDR3 amino acids: CASRKTENTEVFF. CDR3 DNA, as far as it was read: TGTGCCAGCAGAAAGACAGAGAACACA.